This T cell receptor (beta chain) was found in a study of T-cell memory formation after mild COVID-19. This clonotype ranks as medium-sized (0.01 to 0.1%). MiXCR, run by TCRdb on the 5' RACE reads, gives a single entry per CDR3 protein. The sample comprises about 110,000 distinct CDR3 sequences, roughly an eighth of which are singletons, and about 27% rests with the top ten. The germline V gene encodes CDR1 DFQATT and CDR2 SNEGSKA (reference sequence). The germline V and J ends were trimmed by 1 base and 3 bases, with 12 bases remaining between them. The CDR3 consists of 14 residues. The receptor comes from an adult woman who had mild COVID-19 (a few samples of this study predate the infection). Cell type and time point are not known. The rearrangement uses TRBV20-1 and TRBJ1-1; maybe TRBD1 (5 bases). Sequenced sample: PBMCs or a T cell subset sorted from them (not recorded which). The DNA for the CDR3 is TGCAGTGCTAGAGGAGAGGTGGGGGACACTGAAGCTTTCTTT. It yields the protein CSARGEVGDTEAFF.